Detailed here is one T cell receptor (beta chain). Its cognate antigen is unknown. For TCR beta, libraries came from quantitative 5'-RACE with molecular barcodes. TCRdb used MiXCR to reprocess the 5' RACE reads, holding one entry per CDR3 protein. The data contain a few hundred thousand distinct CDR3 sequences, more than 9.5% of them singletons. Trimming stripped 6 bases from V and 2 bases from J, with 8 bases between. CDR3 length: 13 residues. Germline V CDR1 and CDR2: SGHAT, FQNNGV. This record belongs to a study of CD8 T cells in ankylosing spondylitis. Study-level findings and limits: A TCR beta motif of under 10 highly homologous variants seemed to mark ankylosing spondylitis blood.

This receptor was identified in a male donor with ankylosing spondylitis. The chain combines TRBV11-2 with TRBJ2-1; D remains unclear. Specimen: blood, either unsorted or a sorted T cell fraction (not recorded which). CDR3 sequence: CASSRATYNEQFF. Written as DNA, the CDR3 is TGTGCCAGCAGTAGGGCTACCTACAATGAGCAGTTCTTC.